The 6 T cell receptor beta chains below were found in one sample sequenced in a study of blood T cell repertoires in COVID-19. TCRdb's table, derived via immunoSEQ multiplex PCR, lists solely in-frame clones and lacks some. The sample has about 78,000 clones; 60% to 80% are singletons. Sequencing used peripheral blood. All receptors come from a human donor in a cohort sampled during active COVID-19.

This chain links TRBV5-5 with TRBJ1-2; TRBD1 is a possible D gene (6 bases). The ends were cut back, 4 bases at V and 4 bases at J, with 8 bases in the middle. Germline values: CDR1 SGHKS, CDR2 YYEKEE (reference sequence). This CDR3 has 12 amino acids. CDR3 sequence: CASSVDSYGYTF. CDR3 DNA: TGTGCCAGCAGCGTGGACAGCTATGGCTACACCTTC.

This clone showed up just once. The gene calls are TRBV11-2 and TRBJ2-1; 7 nucleotides line up with TRBD1. The V gene's germline CDR1 is SGHAT and CDR2 FQNNGV. The J segment lost 7 bases and the V segment lost 5 bases, leaving 11 bases of the junction unmatched. The CDR3 contains 15 residues. The CDR3 loop is CASSTRQGIGNEQFF. In DNA, the CDR3 is TGTGCCAGCAGCACACGACAGGGAATAGGAAATGAGCAGTTCTTC.

The chain joins TRBV5-1 to TRBJ1-6; 11 nucleotides agree with TRBD1. Germline values: CDR1 SGHRS, CDR2 YFSETQ. V gave up 4 bases and J gave up 8 bases; unmatched junction bases: 2. CDR3 size: 14 residues. CDR3: CASSRGQGDSPLHF. The CDR3 DNA follows: TGCGCCAGCAGCAGGGGACAGGGGGATTCACCCCTCCACTTT.

The V gene is TRBV11-3, the J gene TRBJ2-1, with 11 nucleotides matching TRBD1. The ends lost 4 bases at V and 9 bases at J; junction bases unmatched: 5. Germline V lookup: CDR1 SGHNT, CDR2 YENEEA. The CDR3 extends over 14 amino acids. The CDR3 coding sequence is TGTGCCAGCAGCTCGGGACAGGGGGTAAGTGAGCAGTTCTTC. Translating gives CASSSGQGVSEQFF.

The V gene is TRBV5-1, the J gene TRBJ1-2; D gene uncertain. Trimming stripped 7 bases from V and 3 bases from J, with 10 bases between. Germline loops: CDR1 SGHRS, CDR2 YFSETQ. This CDR3 region has 12 residues. CDR3 sequence (DNA): TGCGCCAGCGCCGCGGGCGACTATGGCTACACCTTC. Translated, it gives CASAAGDYGYTF. Together with reference TRBV5-1 and TRBJ1-2, the CDR3 gives the full variable domain: KAGVTQTPRYLIKTRGQQVTLSCSPISGHRSVSWYQQTPGQGLQFLFEYFSETQRNKGNFPGRFSGRQFSNSRSEMNVSTLELGDSALYLCASAAGDYGYTFGSGTRLTVV.

This chain links TRBV7-3 with TRBJ2-1, with 7 bases identical to TRBD2. The junction had 1 base not matched to a gene; V was cut back by 2 bases and J by 12 bases. Germline CDR1 is SGHTA and CDR2 is FQGTGA. The CDR3 is 11 residues long. The CDR3 coding sequence is TGTGCCAGCAGCTTAGGGAGGGGGCAGTTCTTC. Amino acids: CASSLGRGQFF. Together with reference TRBV7-3 and TRBJ2-1, the CDR3 gives the full variable domain: GAGVSQTPSNKVTEKGKYVELRCDPISGHTALYWYRQSLGQGPEFLIYFQGTGAADDSGLPNDRFFAVRPEGSVSTLKIQRTERGDSAVYLCASSLGRGQFFGPGTRLTVL.